Below are 29 T cell receptor beta chains sequenced from a single sample in a study of T cells in Graves' hyperthyroidism and ophthalmopathy. From RNA transcripts, TCR beta CDR3 regions were amplified. In the first-round RT-PCR of the TCR CDR3, the HTBI primer set was used. TCRdb redid the calling of the multiplex PCR reads with MiXCR, one entry per CDR3 protein. The top ten clones hold 9.5% to 13% of a sample with hundreds of thousands of distinct CDR3 sequences, 12% to 15% of them seen once. Input material: blood. These receptors all stem from a woman aged 18-35 years with Graves' hyperthyroidism.

This clonotype has a handful of counts. The V and J genes are TRBV2 and TRBJ1-5, with D uncertain. The germline V gene has CDR1 SNHLY and CDR2 FYNNEI. The CDR3 spans 16 residues. The V end was cut by 6 bases, the J end by 0 bases, with 15 bases between. As DNA, the CDR3 is TGTGCCAGCAGGCTGTCGGGAATTTATAGCAATCAGCCCCAGCATTTT. It translates to CASRLSGIYSNQPQHF.

This clonotype came up many times. V gene TRBV10-2 combines with J gene TRBJ2-7; no clear D. CDR3 size: 11 residues. V lost 4 bases to trimming and J lost 3 bases, with 4 bases between them. Germline-derived CDR1 and CDR2 are WSHSY and SAAADI. Written as DNA, the CDR3 is TGCGCCAGCAGTGTCCGCTACGAGCAGTACTTC. Translated: CASSVRYEQYF.

This clonotype was seen ten or more times. The J gene is TRBJ1-1, the V gene TRBV9; D is unclear. V was shortened by 0 bases and J by 8 bases, with 5 bases between the two germline ends. Germline loops: CDR1 SGDLS, CDR2 YYNGEE. This CDR3 comprises 11 residues. In DNA, the CDR3 is TGTGCCAGCAGCGTAGTCGGGGAAGCTTTCTTT. Its translation: CASSVVGEAFF.

The sample holds many counts of this clonotype. The CDR3, as DNA: TGTGCCAGCAGTTTACACCTATTAAGCTCCTACAATGAGCAGTTCTTC. Its protein is CASSLHLLSSYNEQFF. The chain is built from TRBV28 and TRBJ2-1; D is unresolved. The CDR3 has 16 residues. Germline CDR1 and CDR2: MDHEN and SYDVKM. The V end was cut by 2 bases, the J end by 0 bases, with 11 bases between. The whole variable domain, remainder taken from reference TRBV28 and TRBJ2-1, is DVKVTQSSRYLVKRTGEKVFLECVQDMDHENMFWYRQDPGLGLRLIYFSYDVKMKEKGDIPEGYSVSREKKERFSLILESASTNQTSMYLCASSLHLLSSYNEQFFGPGTRLTVL.

This clonotype was observed many times. The CDR3 sequence: CASSFPDNRQYNEQFF. The CDR3 DNA reads TGTGCCAGCAGTTTCCCCGACAACAGACAATACAATGAGCAGTTCTTC. The genes are TRBV12-3 or TRBV12-4 and TRBJ2-1, with D uncertain. V was trimmed by 3 bases and J by 4 bases, leaving 16 bases between them. The CDR3 runs 16 residues.

This clonotype was counted only a few times. This chain links TRBV10-3 with TRBJ2-3; D is perhaps TRBD2 (5 bases). CDR1 is ENHRY and CDR2 is SYGVKD in the germline V gene. Trimming cost V 5 bases and J 0 bases, with 12 bases left between them. The CDR3 is 15 residues long. CDR3 nucleotides: TGTGCCATCAGTATCGAGGGTGGGAGCACAGATACGCAGTATTTT. Its protein product is CAISIEGGSTDTQYF.

This clonotype came up many times. The chain recombines TRBV30 with TRBJ2-1; no firm D call. Germline CDR1 reads GTSNPN; CDR2 reads SVGIG (reference sequence). The CDR3 contains 12 residues. Trimming left V 5 bases short and J 7 bases short, with 12 bases between. Here the CDR3 reads CAWVGDWNEQFF. The CDR3 bases are TGTGCCTGGGTGGGCGACTGGAATGAGCAGTTCTTC.

Of note for this clonotype: One end of the junction varies from germline; a read error may be responsible. This rearrangement joins TRBV2 to TRBJ1-2; D is uncertain. This CDR3 contains 14 residues. In germline, CDR1 is SNHLY, CDR2 FYNNEI. The CDR3 nucleotides are TGCGCCAGCACCCAGACGGCCCCCCTATATGGCTACACCTTC. It yields the protein CASTQTAPLYGYTF.

A few counts support this clonotype. The J gene is TRBJ1-5, the V gene TRBV28; 11 bases line up with TRBD1. CDR1 is MDHEN, CDR2 SYDVKM, per germline. The CDR3 is 15 amino acids. Trimming took 7 bases from V and 7 from J; bases not matched to a gene: 9. CDR3: CASTPRTGGYQPQHF. The CDR3 nucleotides are TGTGCCAGCACCCCACGGACAGGGGGCTACCAGCCCCAGCATTTT. Drawing the rest from reference TRBV28 and TRBJ1-5, the complete variable domain is DVKVTQSSRYLVKRTGEKVFLECVQDMDHENMFWYRQDPGLGLRLIYFSYDVKMKEKGDIPEGYSVSREKKERFSLILESASTNQTSMYLCASTPRTGGYQPQHFGDGTRLSIL.

The V gene is TRBV7-2, the J gene TRBJ2-6; D call uncertain. In germline, CDR1 is SGHTA, CDR2 FQGNSA. The CDR3 covers 14 residues. The ends were cut back, 3 bases at V and 4 bases at J, with 7 bases in the middle. Here the CDR3 reads CASSFNGGANVLTF. The CDR3 DNA reads as TGTGCCAGCAGCTTTAACGGGGGGGCCAACGTCCTGACTTTC. Full variable domain (outside the CDR3, taken from reference TRBV7-2 and TRBJ2-6): GAGVSQSPSNKVTEKGKDVELRCDPISGHTALYWYRQSLGQGLEFLIYFQGNSAPDKSGLPSDRFSAERTGGSVSTLTIQRTQQEDSAVYLCASSFNGGANVLTFGAGSRLTVL.

This clonotype appeared many times. The chain recombines TRBV2 with TRBJ2-2, with a tentative D call TRBD1 (7 bases). CDR3 length: 12 amino acids. Germline CDR1 reads SNHLY; CDR2 reads FYNNEI. The DNA of the CDR3 is TGTGTCAGGGGGGCTCTGACCGGGGAGCTGTTTTTT. Amino acids: CVRGALTGELFF. Using reference TRBV2 and TRBJ2-2 for the parts outside the CDR3, the full variable domain is EPEVTQTPSHQVTQMGQEVILRCVPISNHLYFYWYRQILGQKVEFLVSFYNNEISEKSEIFDDQFSVERPDGSNFTLKIRSTKLEDSAMYFCVRGALTGELFFGEGSRLTVL.

This clonotype has just a few counts. The chain recombines TRBV7-9 with TRBJ2-5; tentatively, D is TRBD2 (6 bases). The CDR3 loop spans 14 amino acids. The germline V and J ends were trimmed by 4 bases and 2 bases, with 11 bases remaining between them. CDR1 and CDR2 (germline): SEHNR, FQNEAQ (reference sequence). CDR3: CASSSGEIQETQYF. The DNA of the CDR3 is TGTGCCAGCAGCTCGGGAGAGATACAAGAGACCCAGTACTTC.

The rearrangement uses TRBV7-2 and TRBJ2-5, with D perhaps matching TRBD1 (6 bases). Per germline, CDR1 SGHTA and CDR2 FQGNSA. CDR3 length: 17 residues. V was clipped by 5 bases and J by 5 bases, with 24 bases between them. The CDR3 here is CASSPGGGRNLGETQYF. For the CDR3, the DNA is TGTGCCAGCAGCCCTGGGGGCGGGCGTAATTTGGGGGAGACCCAGTACTTC.

With regard to this clonotype: A read error may explain this, as a much larger clone is one base away. The chain combines TRBV7-2 with TRBJ2-5; D is ambiguous. Germline-derived CDR1 and CDR2 are SGHTA and FQGNSA. The CDR3 is made up of 12 amino acids. The CDR3 reads CASSLGQRTQCF. The DNA for the CDR3 is TGTGCCAGCAGCTTAGGGCAGAGGACCCAGTGCTTC.

This clonotype was picked up a small number of times. This chain connects TRBV6-2 or TRBV6-3 to TRBJ1-2; possibly TRBD1 for D (6 bases). The V gene lost 8 bases and the J gene lost 5 bases, with 12 bases spanning the gap. The CDR3 runs to 12 residues. Germline V CDR1 and CDR2: MNHEY, SVGEGT. The CDR3, as DNA: TGTGCCAGCCCGACAGGCAATTATGGCTACACCTTC. Protein product: CASPTGNYGYTF.

This clonotype was found a few times. This chain joins TRBV7-9 and TRBJ1-1; 11 bases are a match to TRBD1. CDR3 size: 17 residues. The V gene end was trimmed by 1 base and the J gene end by 4 bases; junction bases not matched to a gene: 8. Looked up from germline, CDR1 is SEHNR and CDR2 is FQNEAQ (reference sequence). CDR3 coding DNA: TGTGCCAGCAGCTTAGACTTTCCGGGGACAGGGGGCACTGAAGCTTTCTTT. Encoded protein: CASSLDFPGTGGTEAFF. The variable domain in full, completed from reference TRBV7-9 and TRBJ1-1, reads DTGVSQNPRHKITKRGQNVTFRCDPISEHNRLYWYRQTLGQGPEFLTYFQNEAQLEKSRLLSDRFSAERPKGSFSTLEIQRTEQGDSAMYLCASSLDFPGTGGTEAFFGQGTRLTVV.

This clonotype was counted at least ten times. The genes are TRBV24-1 and TRBJ2-1; a possible D gene is TRBD2 (5 bases). Trimming removed 6 bases from V and 6 bases from J, with 17 bases in between. The length of the CDR3 is 15 residues. CDR1 is KGHDR, CDR2 SFDVKD, per germline. The CDR3 nucleotides read TGTGCCACCAGTATAGGAGGTACCTCCCCCAATGAGCAGTTCTTC. This encodes CATSIGGTSPNEQFF.

This clonotype has at least ten counts. DNA of the CDR3: TGTGCCAGCAGGATGAAGGGGTTTGCGGTTTCTGAGCAGTTCTTC. Amino acid sequence: CASRMKGFAVSEQFF. The rearrangement joins TRBV5-6 to TRBJ2-1, with D tentatively TRBD1 (5 bases). Germline CDR1 is SGHDT and CDR2 is YYEEEE. The CDR3 sequence is 15 residues long. Trimming stripped 5 bases from V and 9 bases from J, with 21 bases between.

This clonotype was recorded at least ten times. This chain uses TRBV6-2 or TRBV6-3 with TRBJ2-7; weak D call: TRBD1 (6 bases). In germline, CDR1 is MNHEY, CDR2 SVGEGT. Trimming shortened V by 0 bases and J by 1 base, and 19 bases separated the two germline ends. The CDR3 runs 18 residues. This chain's CDR3 is CASSYSEDGSGASYEQYF. The CDR3 DNA is TGTGCCAGCAGTTACTCCGAGGACGGATCAGGGGCGTCCTACGAGCAGTACTTC.

The chain uses TRBV7-2 and TRBJ1-1; possibly TRBD1 for D (6 bases). V lost 4 bases to trimming and J lost 1 base, with 19 bases between them. The CDR3 length is 17 residues. Germline CDR1 is SGHTA and CDR2 is FQGNSA. In nucleotides, the CDR3 is TGTGCCAGCAGCTACCGCCTGCTAGGACAGCCGAACACTGAAGCTTTCTTT. It encodes CASSYRLLGQPNTEAFF.

At least ten counts were recorded for this clonotype. The CDR3 DNA reads as TGTGCCAGTAAAGACGACAGGGGCAAAAAGACCCAGTACTTC. This translates into CASKDDRGKKTQYF. The rearrangement uses TRBV28 and TRBJ2-5; 8 nucleotides line up with TRBD1. This CDR3 is built from 14 residues. V shed 9 bases, J shed 6 bases, and the junction held 12 bases outside the gene matches. Germline CDR1 is MDHEN and CDR2 is SYDVKM.

This clonotype was counted many times. The chain couples TRBV24-1 to TRBJ2-7; D unclear. V dropped 6 bases and J dropped 5 bases, with 16 bases sitting between them. The CDR3 has 14 amino acids. The germline gives CDR1 KGHDR, CDR2 SFDVKD. CDR3 in amino acids: CATSPRENNDEQYF. Here the CDR3 DNA reads TGTGCCACCAGTCCAAGGGAAAACAACGACGAGCAGTACTTC.

This clonotype was recorded at least ten times. The J gene is TRBJ2-7, the V gene TRBV18, with a tentative D call TRBD1 (6 bases). V shed 5 bases and J shed 3 bases, with 14 bases lying between them. From germline, CDR1 is KGHSH and CDR2 LQKENI. The length of the CDR3 is 14 residues. For the CDR3, the DNA is TGTGCCAGCTCAACCTCCGACAGGAGCTACGAGCAGTACTTC. Protein: CASSTSDRSYEQYF.

This rearrangement joins TRBV15 to TRBJ2-7; D unresolved. Between the trimmed V and J ends, which lost 3 bases and 0 bases, there was a span of 9 bases. Germline V gene sequence: CDR1 LNHNV, CDR2 YYDKDF (reference sequence). CDR3 size: 14 residues. CDR3 residues: CATSSARGSYEQYF. The CDR3 DNA sequence: TGTGCCACCAGCAGCGCCAGAGGCTCCTACGAGCAGTACTTC.

This clonotype has ten or more counts. The CDR3 loop reads CASSFVETQYF. The CDR3 DNA sequence: TGTGCCAGCAGCTTCGTAGAGACCCAGTACTTC. The chain employs TRBV7-2 and TRBJ2-5; no clear D gene. The CDR3 runs to 11 residues. CDR1 SGHTA and CDR2 FQGNSA come from the germline V gene. Trimming shortened V by 3 bases and J by 4 bases, and 3 bases separated the two germline ends.

Ten or more counts support this clonotype. The rearrangement joins TRBV7-2 to TRBJ2-5; 14 bases are a match to TRBD2. The V segment lost 3 bases and the J segment 0 bases; nucleotides outside the gene matches: 3. The CDR3 contains 17 residues. CDR1 SGHTA and CDR2 FQGNSA come from the germline V gene. CDR3 in DNA: TGTGCCAGCAGCTTGGGGACTAGCGGGAGATACCAAGAGACCCAGTACTTC. Translating gives CASSLGTSGRYQETQYF.

Comments on this clonotype: Possible read error: a much larger clone is one base away. The V and J genes are TRBV12-3 or TRBV12-4 and TRBJ2-1, with 7 bases identical to TRBD2. Trimming at V came to 4 bases and at J to 9 bases, leaving 18 bases not matched to a gene. CDR3 length: 17 residues. The CDR3: CASSSPKAGRAVREQFF. The CDR3 DNA follows: TGTGCCAGCAGTTCCCCGAAAGCGGGAAGGGCCGTTCGTGAGCAGTTCTTC.

The CDR3 is CASTGDRGGSPLHF. The DNA for the CDR3 is TGTGCCAGCACCGGGGACAGGGGTGGTTCACCCCTCCACTTT. The chain links TRBV6-1 to TRBJ1-6, with 10 bases lining up with TRBD1. Per germline, CDR1 MNHNS and CDR2 SASEGT. With V trimmed by 7 bases and J by 9 bases, 6 bases remained unmatched. CDR3 length: 14 amino acids.

V usage is TRBV5-8 and J usage is TRBJ2-7, with 9 bases matching TRBD1. The trim removed 1 base at V and 2 bases at J, leaving 16 bases unmatched. The CDR3 runs to 19 residues. Looked up from germline, CDR1 is SGHTS and CDR2 is YDEGEE. Here the CDR3 reads CASSLFGGQGLPDPYEQYF. CDR3 DNA: TGTGCCAGCAGCTTGTTTGGGGGACAGGGATTACCAGACCCCTACGAGCAGTACTTC.